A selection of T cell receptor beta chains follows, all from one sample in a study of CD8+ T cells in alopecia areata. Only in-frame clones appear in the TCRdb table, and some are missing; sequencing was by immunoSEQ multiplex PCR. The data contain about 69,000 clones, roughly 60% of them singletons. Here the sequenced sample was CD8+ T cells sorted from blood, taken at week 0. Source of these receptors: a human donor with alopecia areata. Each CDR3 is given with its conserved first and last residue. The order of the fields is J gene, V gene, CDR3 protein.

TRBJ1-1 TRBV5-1 CASSFRGRSVNTEAFF
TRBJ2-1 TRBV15 CATSRDWARAEFF
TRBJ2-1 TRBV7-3 CASSNSGTSGINEQFF
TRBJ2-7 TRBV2 CASRGQVWNEQYF
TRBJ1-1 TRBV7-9 CASSRTGDGTEAFF
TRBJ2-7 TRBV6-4 CASSNGTGGYEQYF
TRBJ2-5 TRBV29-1 CSVVSNQETQYF
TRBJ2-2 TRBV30 CAWRVPSGELFF
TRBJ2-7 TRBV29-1 CSVEPGTGGEQYF
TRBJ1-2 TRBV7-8 CASSLDGNYGYTF
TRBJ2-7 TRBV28 CASSYLAGVGEQYF
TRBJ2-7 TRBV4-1 CASSQDIGSYEQYF
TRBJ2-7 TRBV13 CASSLGRGYYEQYF
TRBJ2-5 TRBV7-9 CASSAGETQYF
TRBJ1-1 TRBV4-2 CASSQDLAEAFF
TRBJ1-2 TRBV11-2 CASSLPTSGQPNNSYGYTF
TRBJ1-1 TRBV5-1 CASSLSINTEAFF
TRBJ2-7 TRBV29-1 CSVVPGDSYEQYF
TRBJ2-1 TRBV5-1 CASSAGQSSYNEQFF
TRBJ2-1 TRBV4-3 CASSQEVSGSVNEQFF
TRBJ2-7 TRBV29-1 CSARSVSSYEQYF
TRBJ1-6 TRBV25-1 CASSETGGRRNSPLHF
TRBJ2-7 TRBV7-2 CASSLGRQSYEQYF
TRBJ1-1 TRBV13 CASSAYMNTEAFF
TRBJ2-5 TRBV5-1 CASSPRTSGSVETQYF
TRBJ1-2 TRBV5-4 CASTHGQASLVYGYTF